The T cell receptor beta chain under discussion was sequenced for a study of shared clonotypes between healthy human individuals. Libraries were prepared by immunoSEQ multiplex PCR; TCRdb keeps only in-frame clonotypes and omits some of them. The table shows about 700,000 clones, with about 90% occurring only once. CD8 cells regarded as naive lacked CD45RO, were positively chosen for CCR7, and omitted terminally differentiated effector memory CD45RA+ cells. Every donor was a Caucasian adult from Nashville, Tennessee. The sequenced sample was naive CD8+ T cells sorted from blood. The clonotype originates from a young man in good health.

The CDR3 region is CAWSGGQGIAPQHF. CDR3 DNA sequence: TGTGCCTGGAGTGGCGGACAGGGGATAGCTCCCCAGCATTTT. This chain joins TRBV30 and TRBJ1-5; 9 positions agree with TRBD1. Germline trimming cut 1 base from V and 10 bases from J; bases unmatched to any gene: 8. The CDR3 is 14 residues long. Germline loops: CDR1 GTSNPN, CDR2 SVGIG (reference sequence).